This T cell receptor beta chain was sequenced for a study of shared clonotypes between healthy human individuals. Study context: CD4 naive and CD4 memory each took three plates per donor, while CD8 naive took two and CD8 memory one.

The CDR3 is 13 residues long. The germline CDR1 and CDR2 sequences are MNHEY and SMNVEV (reference sequence). Trimming pared 2 bases from V and 2 bases from J, leaving 7 bases between. This clone was recorded a few times. Different DNA sequences within this sample yield the same CDR3. Naivety among CD8 cells was defined by CD45RO negativity and positive CCR7 selection, thereby excluding terminally differentiated effector memory CD45RA+ cells. The assay was immunoSEQ multiplex PCR, and TCRdb's table has in-frame clones only and misses some. The sample includes about 2.1 million clones, under 95% of them seen just once.

The clonotype comes from a man between 18 and 35 years old in good health. Some clones in this sample may be carry-over from other donors' samples. The J gene is TRBJ2-7, the V gene TRBV27; possible D gene TRBD1, 6 bases. The specimen was naive CD8+ T cells from PBMCs. The CDR3 sequence is CASSLDRTYEQYF. CDR3 nucleotide sequence: TGTGCCAGCAGTTTAGACAGGACCTACGAGCAGTACTTC.